These T cell receptor beta chains were read from a single sample in a study of PD-L1 blockade in urothelial cancer. Clones were sequenced by immunoSEQ multiplex PCR, and TCRdb holds only the in-frame ones, with some missing. The sample includes some 51,000 clones, 88% of them seen just once. The specimen comprised PBMCs, sampled around atezolizumab (anti-PD-L1) treatment. The receptors here all came from a man between 60 and 70 years old with urothelial cancer. The CDR3 runs from the conserved cysteine through the conserved F or W. The D gene is left open where the match is weak. Some rows have no size entry. The others give once, few or many, or a class for an expanded clone.

J gene	D gene	clone size	V gene	CDR3 DNA	CDR3 protein
TRBJ1-1	TRBD1	few	TRBV7-2	TGTGCCAGCAGCCATGGACAGGGTGTCACTGAAGCTTTCTTT	CASSHGQGVTEAFF
TRBJ2-1	TRBD2	.	TRBV28	TGTGCCAGCAGTTTAGGGACTAGCGGGAGTTATGAGCAGTTCTTC	CASSLGTSGSYEQFF
TRBJ1-1	.	few	TRBV2	TGTGCCAGCACCCCCAGGAACACTGAAGCTTTCTTT	CASTPRNTEAFF
TRBJ1-5	TRBD1	.	TRBV5-1	TGCGCCAGCAGCCGGACAGGAGATAGCAATCAGCCCCAGCATTTT	CASSRTGDSNQPQHF
TRBJ2-7	TRBD2	.	TRBV7-2	TGTGCCAGCAAGCGGGGCCTGAGCTCCTACGAGCAGTACTTC	CASKRGLSSYEQYF
TRBJ2-3	TRBD2	.	TRBV5-1	TGCGCCAGCAGCGGCGGGAGGGCCACAGATACGCAGTATTTT	CASSGGRATDTQYF
TRBJ1-2	.	.	TRBV15	TGTGCCACCAGGTCGGCGTGGGCCTATGGCTACACCTTC	CATRSAWAYGYTF
TRBJ2-1	.	.	TRBV7-2	TGTGCCAGCAGCTTAGCGCGTAATGAGCAGTTCTTC	CASSLARNEQFF
TRBJ2-1	TRBD1	.	TRBV7-8	TGTGCCAGCAGCTCCGACAGGGTTTCCTACAATGAGCAGTTCTTC	CASSSDRVSYNEQFF
TRBJ2-7	TRBD2	.	TRBV29-1	TGCAGCGTTGACGCCGAGACTAGCGGGAGTCTCTACGAGCAGTACTTC	CSVDAETSGSLYEQYF
TRBJ2-7	.	.	TRBV7-2	TGTGCCAGCAGCTTATCCCTGCGTGAGCAGTACTTC	CASSLSLREQYF
TRBJ2-3	.	.	TRBV12-5	TGTGCTAGTGGTCCGAGGGACTGGGCGGGAGATACGCAGTATTTT	CASGPRDWAGDTQYF
TRBJ2-1	.	.	TRBV7-9	TGTGCCAGCAGCTTAGCCTTGCGAACCTACAATGAGCAGTTCTTC	CASSLALRTYNEQFF
TRBJ1-3	.	.	TRBV7-2	TGTGCCAGCAGCACCCCCAGGGGAGGGTCTGGAAACACCATATATTTT	CASSTPRGGSGNTIYF
TRBJ2-3	.	.	TRBV29-1	TGCAGCGTCTCTAGGGGAGGCGATACGCAGTATTTT	CSVSRGGDTQYF
TRBJ1-1	.	.	TRBV19	TGTGCCACCACTGTGAGGGATAACACTGAAGCTTTCTTT	CATTVRDNTEAFF
TRBJ2-3	.	.	TRBV12-5	TGTGCTAGTGGTTTGGTACTCCAACTAGCTGCCCACATGGATACGCAGTATTTT	CASGLVLQLAAHMDTQYF